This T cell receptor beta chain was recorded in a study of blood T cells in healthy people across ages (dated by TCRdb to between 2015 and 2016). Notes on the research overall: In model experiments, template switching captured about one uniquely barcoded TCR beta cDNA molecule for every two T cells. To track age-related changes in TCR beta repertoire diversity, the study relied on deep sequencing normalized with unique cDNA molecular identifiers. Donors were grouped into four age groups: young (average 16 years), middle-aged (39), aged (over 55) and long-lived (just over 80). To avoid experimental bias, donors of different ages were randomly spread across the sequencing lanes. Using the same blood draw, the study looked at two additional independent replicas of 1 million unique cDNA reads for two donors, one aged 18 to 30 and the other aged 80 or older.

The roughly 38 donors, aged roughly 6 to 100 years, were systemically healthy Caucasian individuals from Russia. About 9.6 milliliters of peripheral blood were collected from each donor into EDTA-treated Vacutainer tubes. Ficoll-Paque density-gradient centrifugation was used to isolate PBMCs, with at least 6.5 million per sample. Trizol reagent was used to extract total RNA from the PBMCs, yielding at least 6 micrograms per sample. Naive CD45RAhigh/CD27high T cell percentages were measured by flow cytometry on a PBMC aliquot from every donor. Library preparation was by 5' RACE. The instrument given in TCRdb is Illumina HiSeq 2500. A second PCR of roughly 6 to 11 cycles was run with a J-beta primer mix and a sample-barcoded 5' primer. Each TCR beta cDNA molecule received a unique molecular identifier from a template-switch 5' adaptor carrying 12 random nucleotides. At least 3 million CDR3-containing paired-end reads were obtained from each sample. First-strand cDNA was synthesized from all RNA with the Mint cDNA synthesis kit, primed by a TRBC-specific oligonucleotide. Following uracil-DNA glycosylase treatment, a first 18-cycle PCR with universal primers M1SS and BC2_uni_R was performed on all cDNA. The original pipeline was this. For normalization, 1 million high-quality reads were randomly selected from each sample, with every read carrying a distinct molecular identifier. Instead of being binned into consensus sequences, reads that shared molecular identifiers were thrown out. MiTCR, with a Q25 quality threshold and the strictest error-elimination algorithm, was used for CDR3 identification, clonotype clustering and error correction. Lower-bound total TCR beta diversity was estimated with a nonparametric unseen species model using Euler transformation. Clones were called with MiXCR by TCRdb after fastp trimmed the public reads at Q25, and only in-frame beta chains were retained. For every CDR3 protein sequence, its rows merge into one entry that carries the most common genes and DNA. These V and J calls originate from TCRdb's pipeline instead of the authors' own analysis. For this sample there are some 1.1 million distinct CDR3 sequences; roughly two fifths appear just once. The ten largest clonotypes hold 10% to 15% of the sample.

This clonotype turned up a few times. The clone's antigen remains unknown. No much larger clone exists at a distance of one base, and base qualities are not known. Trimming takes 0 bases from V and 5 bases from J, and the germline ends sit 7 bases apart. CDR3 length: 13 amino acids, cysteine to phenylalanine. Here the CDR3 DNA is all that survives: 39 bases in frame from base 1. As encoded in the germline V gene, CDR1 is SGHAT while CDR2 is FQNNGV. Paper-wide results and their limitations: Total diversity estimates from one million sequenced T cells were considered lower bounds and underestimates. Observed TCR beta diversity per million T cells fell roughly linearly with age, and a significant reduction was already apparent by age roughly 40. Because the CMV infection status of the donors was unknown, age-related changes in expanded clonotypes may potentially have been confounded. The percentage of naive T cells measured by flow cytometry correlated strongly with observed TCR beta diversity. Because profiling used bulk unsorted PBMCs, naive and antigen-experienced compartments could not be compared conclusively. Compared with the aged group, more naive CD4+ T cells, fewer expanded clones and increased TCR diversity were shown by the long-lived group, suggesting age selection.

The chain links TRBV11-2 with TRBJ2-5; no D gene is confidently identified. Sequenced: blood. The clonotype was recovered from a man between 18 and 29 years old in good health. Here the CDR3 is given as CASSLEQSETQYF. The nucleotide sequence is TGTGCCAGCAGCTTAGAACAGTCGGAGACCCAGTACTTC.